One sample yielded the 23 T cell receptor beta chains listed below, sequenced in a study of T cell therapy after organ transplantation (dated by TCRdb to between 2019 and 2020). The library was produced with the immunoSEQ multiplex PCR assay. The source is immuneACCESS, and TCRdb retained only in-frame sequences with V and J called. Part of the clones is not carried over; for the studies checked, unresolved V genes explain less than half of this, and the remainder is unexplained. The sample data list about 48,000 clones, and 94% of these were observed just once. The ten largest account for over 2.5% of the sample. The antigens of these receptors remain unknown. This specimen's time point label, per the study, means: before start of T cell therapy. The sample consisted of CD8+ T cells from blood, taken before autologous CMV-specific T cell therapy. All receptors come from a human patient who had received a solid organ transplant and had CMV disease.

The rearrangement joins TRBV6-1 to TRBJ1-6; the D is unclear. The CDR3 is made up of 18 amino acids. Germline lookup yields CDR1 MNHNS and CDR2 SASEGT. V shed 2 bases and J shed 2 bases, with 16 bases lying between them. The CDR3 protein is CASSENLAEGTYNSPLHF. In nucleotides, the CDR3 is TGTGCCAGCAGTGAAAATCTCGCGGAAGGTACCTATAATTCACCCCTCCACTTT.

This chain uses TRBV5-4 with TRBJ2-2; 10 bases agree with TRBD1. The CDR3 is 19 residues long. V was clipped by 3 bases and J by 3 bases; unmatched bases: 14. The germline V gene has CDR1 SGHNT and CDR2 YYREEE (reference sequence). The CDR3 DNA reads TGTGCCAGCAGCTCGTCCGGGACAGGGGTACTTTGGGACACCGGGGAGCTGTTTTTT. Translation: CASSSSGTGVLWDTGELFF. The whole variable domain, remainder taken from reference TRBV5-4 and TRBJ2-2, is ETGVTQSPTHLIKTRGQQVTLRCSSQSGHNTVSWYQQALGQGPQFIFQYYREEENGRGNFPPRFSGLQFPNYSSELNVNALELDDSALYLCASSSSGTGVLWDTGELFFGEGSRLTVL.

This clone was seen a single time. V is TRBV4-1 and J is TRBJ2-5; 8 nucleotides line up with TRBD2. Trimming at V came to 1 base and at J to 2 bases, leaving 9 bases not matched to a gene. This CDR3 is 17 amino acids long. Germline V gives CDR1 MGHRA, CDR2 YSYEKL. CDR3 in DNA: TGCGCCAGCAGCCAAGGGGTAGCGGGAATAACACAAGAGACCCAGTACTTC. Translating it yields CASSQGVAGITQETQYF.

This clone was seen a handful of times. This chain connects TRBV6-1 to TRBJ1-1; D unclear. The V and J ends lost 2 bases and 1 base respectively, with 5 bases between them. Germline V gives CDR1 MNHNS, CDR2 SASEGT. The CDR3 runs to 13 residues. The CDR3 is CASSEPRNTEAFF. As DNA, the CDR3 is TGTGCCAGCAGTGAACCAAGGAACACTGAAGCTTTCTTT.

The J gene is TRBJ1-2, the V gene TRBV19; D unclear. The V and J ends lost 3 bases and 8 bases respectively, with 7 bases between them. The CDR3 length is 11 residues. The germline V gene encodes CDR1 LNHDA and CDR2 SQIVND (reference sequence). The CDR3 reads CASSMGGGYTF. Here the CDR3 DNA reads TGTGCCAGTAGTATGGGAGGGGGCTACACCTTC.

This chain uses TRBV18 with TRBJ2-4; D is ambiguous. The germline V and J ends were trimmed by 3 bases and 0 bases, with 12 bases remaining between them. The CDR3 contains 16 residues. The V gene's germline CDR1 is KGHSH and CDR2 LQKENI. CDR3: CASSPPFAIAKNIQYF. In nucleotides, the CDR3 is TGTGCCAGCTCACCTCCCTTTGCGATAGCCAAAAACATTCAGTACTTC.

The chain is built from TRBV6-1 and TRBJ1-1; 9 bases agree with TRBD1. The CDR3 is 15 amino acids. Trimming at V came to 2 bases and at J to 1 base, leaving 2 bases not matched to a gene. The germline CDR1 and CDR2 sequences are MNHNS and SASEGT. The CDR3 nucleotides read TGTGCCAGCAGTGAACCGGGACAGGGGAACACTGAAGCTTTCTTT. Its protein is CASSEPGQGNTEAFF.

The chain uses TRBV15 and TRBJ2-5; tentatively, D is TRBD1 or TRBD2 (5 bases each). From germline, CDR1 is LNHNV and CDR2 YYDKDF (reference sequence). The V and J ends lost 1 base and 1 base respectively, with 16 bases between them. The CDR3 sequence is 17 residues long. The CDR3 sequence is CATSRGDSGPGQETQYF. CDR3 coding DNA: TGTGCCACCAGCAGAGGAGACTCGGGGCCAGGCCAAGAGACCCAGTACTTC.

The chain carries TRBV7-9 and TRBJ2-5; D tentatively fits TRBD1 or TRBD2 (5 bases each). The germline CDR1 and CDR2 sequences are SEHNR and FQNEAQ (reference sequence). The CDR3 has 14 amino acids. Trimming left V 5 bases short and J 1 base short, with 11 bases between. For the CDR3, the DNA is TGTGCCAGCAGCATGGTGAGGGGCCAAGAGACCCAGTACTTC. Translated: CASSMVRGQETQYF.

This chain links TRBV19 with TRBJ1-1; D is unresolved. Trimming left V 5 bases short and J 4 bases short, with 5 bases between. The V gene's germline CDR1 is LNHDA and CDR2 SQIVND (reference sequence). The CDR3 covers 11 residues. CDR3 bases: TGTGCCAGTAGTTTCGGCACTGAAGCTTTCTTT. Its translation: CASSFGTEAFF.

The chain employs TRBV19 and TRBJ2-1; 7 nucleotides align to TRBD2. Looked up from germline, CDR1 is LNHDA and CDR2 is SQIVND (reference sequence). This CDR3 comprises 15 residues. Trimming removed 0 bases from V and 4 bases from J; junction bases left unmatched: 3. The DNA of the CDR3 is TGTGCCAGTAGTATAGAAGGTAGCGGGTACAATGAGCAGTTCTTC. Protein sequence: CASSIEGSGYNEQFF. Supplemented by reference TRBV19 and TRBJ2-1, the full variable domain reads DGGITQSPKYLFRKEGQNVTLSCEQNLNHDAMYWYRQDPGQGLRLIYYSQIVNDFQKGDIAEGYSVSREKKESFPLTVTSAQKNPTAFYLCASSIEGSGYNEQFFGPGTRLTVL.

A few counts support this clone. The CDR3 DNA reads TGTGCCTGGAGTGTAGGTCCTGATGGCTACACCTTC. It translates to CAWSVGPDGYTF. This chain joins TRBV30 and TRBJ1-2; D gene unclear. Germline assignment: CDR1 GTSNPN and CDR2 SVGIG (reference sequence). Trimming shortened V by 0 bases and J by 6 bases, and 8 bases separated the two germline ends. The CDR3 has 12 residues.

V and J are TRBV6-5 and TRBJ1-2, with a weak D call TRBD1 (5 bases). The CDR3 consists of 15 residues. CDR1 and CDR2 (germline): MNHEY, SVGAGI. V lost 5 bases, J lost 6 bases, and 19 bases lay in between. The CDR3 nucleotides read TGTGCCAGCAGTCAAATAGGGACCGACCGGCATGGCTACACCTTC. This gives the protein CASSQIGTDRHGYTF.

V is TRBV30 and J is TRBJ2-2, with D uncertain. V lost 6 bases, J lost 2 bases, and 7 bases lay in between. Per germline, CDR1 GTSNPN and CDR2 SVGIG (reference sequence). CDR3 length equals 12 residues. The DNA of the CDR3 is TGTGCCTGCGACGGAAACACCGGGGAGCTGTTTTTT. Its protein product is CACDGNTGELFF. Supplemented by reference TRBV30 and TRBJ2-2, the full variable domain reads SQTIHQWPATLVQPVGSPLSLECTVEGTSNPNLYWYRQAAGRGLQLLFYSVGIGQISSEVPQNLSASRPQDRQFILSSKKLLLSDSGFYLCACDGNTGELFFGEGSRLTVL.

The V gene is TRBV7-9, the J gene TRBJ2-7, with 7 bases matching TRBD2. Germline lookup yields CDR1 SEHNR and CDR2 FQNEAQ (reference sequence). Trimming at V came to 4 bases and at J to 3 bases, leaving 15 bases not matched to a gene. The CDR3 consists of 17 residues. The CDR3 sequence: CASSSYEAGAGFYEQYF. CDR3 nucleotide sequence: TGTGCCAGCAGCTCATACGAGGCGGGAGCGGGATTCTACGAGCAGTACTTC.

The rearrangement joins TRBV5-8 to TRBJ1-5; D is uncertain. The CDR3 contains 15 residues. Trimming took off 0 bases at V and 2 bases at J, with 9 bases between the two ends. CDR1 is SGHTS and CDR2 is YDEGEE in the germline V gene. The CDR3 region has the DNA TGTGCCAGCAGCTTGGAGTACGAGGGCAATCAGCCCCAGCATTTT. It specifies CASSLEYEGNQPQHF.

The chain uses TRBV4-1 and TRBJ1-5; tentative D call: TRBD1 (6 bases). Per germline, CDR1 MGHRA and CDR2 YSYEKL. This CDR3 is built from 14 residues. The germline V and J ends were trimmed by 0 bases and 6 bases, with 9 bases remaining between them. The CDR3 sequence: CASSQERGAQPQHF. The CDR3 region has the DNA TGCGCCAGCAGCCAAGAGAGGGGGGCTCAGCCCCAGCATTTT.

This rearrangement joins TRBV1 to TRBJ1-5. TRBV1 represents a pseudogene. The CDR3 sequence is 19 residues long. CDR3 sequence: CTSSRTGGVTTRDNQPQHF. In DNA, the CDR3 is TGCACCAGCAGCCGAACCGGAGGGGTCACTACCAGGGACAATCAGCCCCAGCATTTT.

The chain is built from TRBV4-1 and TRBJ2-7; the D gene is possibly TRBD1 (6 bases). V was clipped by 1 base and J by 2 bases, with 12 bases between them. Germline V lookup: CDR1 MGHRA, CDR2 YSYEKL. This CDR3 is 15 amino acids long. In DNA, the CDR3 is TGCGCCAGCAGCCAAGGGAGGACAGCCACCTACGAGCAGTACTTC. This translates into CASSQGRTATYEQYF.

The CDR3 DNA reads as TGTGCCTGGGATACCTACGGGAGTGACGAGCAGTACTTC. This encodes CAWDTYGSDEQYF. This rearrangement joins TRBV30 to TRBJ2-7; TRBD2 is a possible D gene (6 bases). V lost 5 bases to trimming and J lost 5 bases, with 16 bases between them. The CDR3 has 13 residues. Germline loops: CDR1 GTSNPN, CDR2 SVGIG (reference sequence).

V and J are TRBV6-5 and TRBJ1-4; 9 bases are a match to TRBD1. Looked up from germline, CDR1 is MNHEY and CDR2 is SVGAGI. The CDR3 is made up of 13 amino acids. Unmatched junction bases numbered 3, after V lost 6 bases and J lost 7 bases. The CDR3 DNA reads as TGTGCCAGCAGACAGGGGGCATCTGAAAAACTGTTTTTT. It codes for CASRQGASEKLFF.

CDR3 nucleotide sequence: TGTGCCAGCAGCTTATCATCAGGGACTAGCCCTGTCTACAATGAGCAGTTCTTC. This translates into CASSLSSGTSPVYNEQFF. This chain uses TRBV11-1 with TRBJ2-1; 9 bases align to TRBD2. Per the germline V gene, CDR1 is SGHAT and CDR2 is FQDESV (reference sequence). CDR3 length equals 18 residues. Trimming cost V 2 bases and J 3 bases; bases outside gene matches: 11.

The rearrangement joins TRBV6-5 to TRBJ2-7, with D hard to call. The V end was cut by 3 bases, the J end by 5 bases, with 5 bases between. Germline-derived CDR1 and CDR2 are MNHEY and SVGAGI. This CDR3 has 11 amino acids. CDR3 protein: CASSYPDEQYF. In nucleotides, the CDR3 is TGTGCCAGCAGTTATCCGGACGAGCAGTACTTC.